This is a list of T cell receptor beta chains from one sample in a study of T-cell reconstitution after alpha-beta-depleted transplantation in children. TCRdb independently ran MiXCR on the PCR reads; one entry per CDR3 protein. Of 700,000 to 850,000 distinct CDR3 sequences detected, approximately 15% appear once; the ten largest clones hold roughly 4.8%. This specimen was PBMCs, mostly from graft donor cells, taken 360 days after TCRalphabeta/CD19-depleted stem cell transplant. The source of these receptors is a male patient younger than 18 who had a stem cell transplant for acute lymphoblastic leukemia, so the T cells may come from the graft donor. Each CDR3 is given with its conserved first and last residue. The D gene is left open where the match is weak. Part of the rows lack a size; the others show once, few, many or a class for expanded clones.

few,TRBD2,TRBV24-1,TRBJ2-5,CATSVNRRRLAGQETQYF,TGTGCCACCAGTGTAAACAGGAGAAGACTAGCGGGCCAAGAGACCCAGTACTTC
.,.,TRBV29-1,TRBJ2-3,CSVGWGTRGGKDTQYF,TGCAGCGTTGGATGGGGTACAAGGGGAGGAAAAGATACGCAGTATTTT
many,.,TRBV5-1,TRBJ2-7,CASSLGTYYEQYF,TGTGCCAGCAGCTTAGGCACTTACTACGAGCAGTACTTC
.,.,TRBV20-1,TRBJ1-4,CSARADEKLFF,TGCAGTGCTAGAGCGGATGAAAAACTGTTTTTT
.,.,TRBV20-1,TRBJ2-3,CSARDGRRGPSTDTQYF,TGCAGTGCTAGAGATGGGCGCAGGGGACCTAGCACAGATACGCAGTATTTT
.,.,TRBV30,TRBJ1-5,CAWSRTGTFGNQPQHF,TGTGCCTGGAGTCGGACCGGGACCTTCGGGAATCAGCCCCAGCATTTT
.,.,TRBV20-1,TRBJ1-1,CSAPFYTEAFF,TGCAGTGCCCCCTTTTACACTGAAGCTTTCTTT
few,.,TRBV6-5,TRBJ2-5,CASSSPPETQYF,TGTGCCAGCAGTTCCCCCCCCGAGACCCAGTACTTC
few,.,TRBV10-3,TRBJ2-5,CAISDGADLKETQYF,TGTGCCATCAGTGACGGCGCAGACCTTAAAGAGACCCAGTACTTC
.,.,TRBV18,TRBJ2-7,CASSLSGSSYVQYF,TGTGCCAGCTCACTGTCGGGGAGCTCCTACGTGCAGTACTTC
.,.,TRBV11-1,TRBJ2-1,CASSLAREGNEQFF,TGTGCCAGCAGCTTAGCGAGGGAAGGTAATGAGCAGTTCTTC
few,.,TRBV12-3/TRBV12-4,TRBJ1-5,CASSFSSSGWNQPQHF,TGTGCCAGCAGCTTCTCTTCTAGCGGATGGAATCAGCCCCAGCATTTT
many,TRBD1,TRBV4-2,TRBJ2-6,CASSQGAGTGGITF,TGTGCCAGCAGCCAAGGGGCCGGGACAGGCGGGATTACTTTC
.,TRBD2,TRBV5-6,TRBJ2-3,CASSPAAPGLAVTDTQYF,TGTGCCAGCAGCCCGGCGGCGCCGGGACTAGCGGTCACAGATACGCAGTATTTT
once,TRBD2,TRBV18,TRBJ2-7,CASSPVTSGTYFYEQYF,TGTGCCAGCTCACCCGTAACTAGCGGGACTTATTTTTACGAGCAGTACTTC
.,.,TRBV27,TRBJ1-5,CASSLYRSNQPQHF,TGTGCCAGCAGTTTGTACAGGAGCAATCAGCCCCAGCATTTT